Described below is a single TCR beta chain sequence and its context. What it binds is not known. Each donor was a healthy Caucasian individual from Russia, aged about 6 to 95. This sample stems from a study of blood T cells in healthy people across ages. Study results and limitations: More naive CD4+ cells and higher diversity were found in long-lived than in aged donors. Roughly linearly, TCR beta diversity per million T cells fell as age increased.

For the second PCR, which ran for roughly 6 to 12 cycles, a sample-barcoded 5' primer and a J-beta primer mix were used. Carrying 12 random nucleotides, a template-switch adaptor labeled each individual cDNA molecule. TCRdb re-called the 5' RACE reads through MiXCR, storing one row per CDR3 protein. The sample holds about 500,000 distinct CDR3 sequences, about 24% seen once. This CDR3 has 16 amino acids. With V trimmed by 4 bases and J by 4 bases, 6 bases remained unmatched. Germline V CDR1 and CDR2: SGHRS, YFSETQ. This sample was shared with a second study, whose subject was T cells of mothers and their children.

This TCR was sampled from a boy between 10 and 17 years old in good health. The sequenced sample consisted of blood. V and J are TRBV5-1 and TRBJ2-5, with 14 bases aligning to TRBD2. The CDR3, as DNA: TGCGCCAGCAGCACCCGGACTAGCGGGGGGACAGAGACCCAGTACTTC. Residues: CASSTRTSGGTETQYF.